The text below deals with one T cell receptor (beta chain). What it recognizes is unknown. Here immunoSEQ multiplex PCR was the method, and the copy in TCRdb shows in-frame clones only, minus some. This sample has fewer than 40,000 clones, with more than 80% found just once. Documented time point: week 47, end of study. The investigators gave 300 ug of mutant IDH1 20-mer peptide in each vaccine dose, together with topical imiquimod. This record belongs to a study of a mutant IDH1 vaccine in newly diagnosed glioma. Study details: Vaccines were begun 4-6 weeks after radiotherapy alone, or with temozolomide cycles. Former treatment meant radiotherapy, temozolomide, or both; the majority had gotten both. Findings and limits, study-wide: Altogether, approximately 93% of patients exhibited vaccine-induced immune responses.

The CDR3 loop spans 14 amino acids. The J segment lost 7 bases and the V segment lost 7 bases, leaving 9 bases of the junction unmatched. Germline-derived CDR1 and CDR2 are LNHDA and SQIVND (reference sequence). This specimen was PBMCs, taken from a glioma patient whose treatment included an IDH1 peptide vaccine. The clonotype originates from a woman in her thirties or forties with glioma. The V gene is TRBV19, the J gene TRBJ1-1; 10 bases line up with TRBD1. The CDR3 loop is CASNLRQGAGEAFF. The CDR3 DNA follows: TGTGCCAGTAACCTAAGACAGGGGGCAGGTGAAGCTTTCTTT.